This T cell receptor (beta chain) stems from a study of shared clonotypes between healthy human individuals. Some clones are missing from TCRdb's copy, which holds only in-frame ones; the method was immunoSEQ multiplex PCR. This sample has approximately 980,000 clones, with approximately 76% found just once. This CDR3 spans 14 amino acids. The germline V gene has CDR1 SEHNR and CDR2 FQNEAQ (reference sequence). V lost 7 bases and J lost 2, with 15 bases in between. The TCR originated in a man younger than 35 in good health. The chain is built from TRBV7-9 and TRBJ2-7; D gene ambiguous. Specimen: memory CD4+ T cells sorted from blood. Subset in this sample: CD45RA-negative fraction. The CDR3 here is CASTRLSDTYEQYF. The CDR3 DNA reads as TGTGCCAGCACAAGACTCTCTGACACCTACGAGCAGTACTTC.